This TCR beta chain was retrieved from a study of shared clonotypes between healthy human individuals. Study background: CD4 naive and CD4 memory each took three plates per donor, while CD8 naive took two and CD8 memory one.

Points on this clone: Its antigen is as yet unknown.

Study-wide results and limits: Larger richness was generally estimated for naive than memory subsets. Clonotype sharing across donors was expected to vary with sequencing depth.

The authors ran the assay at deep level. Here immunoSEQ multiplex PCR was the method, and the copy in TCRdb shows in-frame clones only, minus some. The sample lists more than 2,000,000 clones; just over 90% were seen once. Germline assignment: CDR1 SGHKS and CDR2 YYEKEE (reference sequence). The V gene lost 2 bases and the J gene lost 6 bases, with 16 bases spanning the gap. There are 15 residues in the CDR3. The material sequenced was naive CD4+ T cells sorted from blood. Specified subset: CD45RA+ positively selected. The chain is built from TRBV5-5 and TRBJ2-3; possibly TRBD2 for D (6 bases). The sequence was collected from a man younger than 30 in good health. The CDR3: CASSFTDGGGDTQYF. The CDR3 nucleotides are TGTGCCAGCAGCTTTACGGACGGGGGTGGCGATACGCAGTATTTT.